This passage covers 16 T cell receptor beta chains from one sample sequenced in a study of T cells in tumors after PD-1 blockade. Sequencing was performed with immunoSEQ multiplex PCR; in TCRdb, only in-frame clones are kept and a portion is missing. The sample holds approximately 48,000 clones, roughly 80% seen once. Source: PBMCs, taken before anti-PD-1 treatment. The receptors shown here come from a human donor with basal cell carcinoma.

This chain links TRBV6-4 with TRBJ2-2; D is perhaps TRBD2 (6 bases). Trimming cost V 6 bases and J 3 bases, with 11 bases left between them. The germline V gene has CDR1 MRHNA and CDR2 SNTAGT. The CDR3 contains 14 residues. The CDR3 sequence: CASSHTGDTGELFF. The CDR3 DNA is TGTGCCAGCAGCCACACGGGGGACACCGGGGAGCTGTTTTTT.

This rearrangement joins TRBV6-5 to TRBJ1-3; a weak D match, TRBD1 (5 bases). The V and J ends lost 4 bases and 0 bases respectively, with 10 bases between them. Per the germline V gene, CDR1 is MNHEY and CDR2 is SVGAGI. This CDR3 contains 15 residues. CDR3 loop: CASSSDRSSGNTIYF. The CDR3 region has the DNA TGTGCCAGCAGTTCTGACAGAAGCTCTGGAAACACCATATATTTT.

The chain employs TRBV3-1 (or the pseudogene TRBV3-2) and TRBJ1-6; possible D gene TRBD1, 5 bases. The CDR3 runs 15 residues. Germline CDR1 is LGHDT and CDR2 is YNNKEL (reference sequence). V lost 2 bases and J lost 7, with 12 bases in between. The CDR3 region is CASSQQGDLNSPLHF. DNA for the CDR3: TGTGCCAGCAGCCAACAAGGGGATTTAAATTCACCCCTCCACTTT.

The V gene is TRBV27, the J gene TRBJ2-7; D gene unclear. The CDR3 covers 13 residues. Germline lookup yields CDR1 MNHEY and CDR2 SMNVEV (reference sequence). Trimming removed 6 bases from V and 0 bases from J, with 9 bases in between. The chain's CDR3 is CASSYISSYEQYF. DNA of the CDR3: TGTGCCAGCAGCTATATCTCCTCCTACGAGCAGTACTTC.

CDR3 protein: CASSPAGRGNTGELFF. CDR3 DNA: TGTGCCAGCTCACCCGCAGGGAGAGGGAACACCGGGGAGCTGTTTTTT. This sequence joins TRBV18 and TRBJ2-2, with D possibly being TRBD1 or TRBD2 (5 bases each). Germline CDR1 and CDR2: KGHSH and LQKENI. Between the trimmed V and J ends, which lost 3 bases and 1 base, there was a span of 12 bases. This CDR3 contains 16 residues.

This chain links TRBV12-3 or TRBV12-4 with TRBJ1-1; no firm D call. With 6 bases removed from V and 7 bases from J, the gap between germline ends came to 9 bases. The CDR3 consists of 11 residues. CDR3 sequence: CASSLHGEAFF. CDR3 DNA sequence: TGTGCCAGCAGCCTCCATGGTGAAGCTTTCTTT.

The chain combines TRBV2 with TRBJ2-1; the match to TRBD2 covers 7 bases. Per the germline V gene, CDR1 is SNHLY and CDR2 is FYNNEI. The trim removed 5 bases at V and 0 bases at J, leaving 7 bases unmatched. This CDR3 comprises 16 residues. The CDR3 sequence: CASSSTSLSSYNEQFF. The DNA of the CDR3 is TGTGCCAGCAGTTCGACTAGCCTTAGCTCCTACAATGAGCAGTTCTTC.

The rearrangement uses TRBV19 and TRBJ2-1; TRBD1 agrees at 8 bases. The CDR3 runs 15 residues. The germline V gene has CDR1 LNHDA and CDR2 SQIVND (reference sequence). V was pared by 5 bases and J by 7 bases, with 10 bases of the junction left unmatched. Written as DNA, the CDR3 is TGTGCCAGTAGTCCCCGGACAGGGTACGGGAATGAGCAGTTCTTC. Its protein product is CASSPRTGYGNEQFF.

V gene TRBV7-2 combines with J gene TRBJ1-5; D not resolved. V was trimmed by 2 bases and J by 7 bases, leaving 9 bases between them. Looked up from germline, CDR1 is SGHTA and CDR2 is FQGNSA. The CDR3 has 13 amino acids. CDR3 DNA sequence: TGTGCCAGCAGCTTAAGTGTAGGGCAGCCCCAGCATTTT. Amino acids: CASSLSVGQPQHF.

This chain joins TRBV5-1 and TRBJ1-5; TRBD1 matches at 8 bases. Germline V gene lookup returns CDR1 SGHRS and CDR2 YFSETQ. Losses at the gene ends were 0 bases for V and 3 bases for J; bases not matched to a gene: 5. The CDR3 is 16 amino acids. The CDR3 reads CASSLGGTGTNQPQHF. The CDR3 region has the DNA TGCGCCAGCAGCTTGGGCGGGACAGGTACCAATCAGCCCCAGCATTTT.

The CDR3 DNA sequence: TGTGCCAGCAGCTTAGGACTAGTCCAGTACTTC. It codes for CASSLGLVQYF. The chain combines TRBV7-9 with TRBJ2-5; D possibly corresponds to TRBD2 (6 bases). CDR3 length equals 11 residues. Trimming removed 1 base at V and 10 bases at J, with 7 bases between. Germline values: CDR1 SEHNR, CDR2 FQNEAQ (reference sequence).

The chain uses TRBV21-1 and TRBJ2-6; the table's D call, TRBD1, was not checked against the DNA. TRBV21-1 is termed a pseudogene. The length of the CDR3 is 17 residues. The CDR3 DNA reads as TGTGCCAGCAGCAAAGGGGGCGAAGACAGTGGGGCCAACGTCCTGACTTTC. It codes for CASSKGGEDSGANVLTF.

CDR3: CASSPRELNEQFF. The CDR3 nucleotides read TGTGCCAGCAGCCCGCGAGAGCTCAATGAGCAGTTCTTC. The rearrangement joins TRBV3-1 (or the pseudogene TRBV3-2) to TRBJ2-1, with D unresolved. CDR3 length: 13 amino acids. Germline CDR1 LGHDT, CDR2 YNNKEL (reference sequence). V gave up 4 bases and J gave up 6 bases, with 10 bases separating them.

The chain employs TRBV19 and TRBJ2-7, with 9 bases lining up with TRBD2. The junction had 5 bases not matched to a gene; V was cut back by 5 bases and J by 3 bases. The CDR3 sequence is 14 residues long. Germline values: CDR1 LNHDA, CDR2 SQIVND (reference sequence). In DNA form, the CDR3 reads TGTGCCAGTAGTCCTAGCGGGGTTCTCTACGAGCAGTACTTC. Protein: CASSPSGVLYEQYF. Looking up the rest from reference TRBV19 and TRBJ2-7 gives the full variable domain: DGGITQSPKYLFRKEGQNVTLSCEQNLNHDAMYWYRQDPGQGLRLIYYSQIVNDFQKGDIAEGYSVSREKKESFPLTVTSAQKNPTAFYLCASSPSGVLYEQYFGPGTRLTVT.

V usage is TRBV9 and J usage is TRBJ2-1; D ambiguous. V dropped 3 bases and J dropped 6 bases, with 16 bases sitting between them. In germline, CDR1 is SGDLS, CDR2 YYNGEE. The CDR3 loop spans 15 amino acids. The CDR3 loop reads CASSAMVGSVNEQFF. In DNA form, the CDR3 reads TGTGCCAGCAGCGCGATGGTGGGTTCGGTCAATGAGCAGTTCTTC.

The chain has TRBV5-1 and TRBJ1-2; the match to TRBD1 covers 7 bases. Germline V lookup: CDR1 SGHRS, CDR2 YFSETQ. Trimming took 4 bases from V and 4 from J; bases not matched to a gene: 4. This CDR3 has 13 amino acids. In nucleotides, the CDR3 is TGCGCCAGCAGCCCCTGGACAGGCTATGGCTACACCTTC. This translates into CASSPWTGYGYTF. The entire variable domain, with the rest obtained from reference TRBV5-1 and TRBJ1-2, is as follows: KAGVTQTPRYLIKTRGQQVTLSCSPISGHRSVSWYQQTPGQGLQFLFEYFSETQRNKGNFPGRFSGRQFSNSRSEMNVSTLELGDSALYLCASSPWTGYGYTFGSGTRLTVV.